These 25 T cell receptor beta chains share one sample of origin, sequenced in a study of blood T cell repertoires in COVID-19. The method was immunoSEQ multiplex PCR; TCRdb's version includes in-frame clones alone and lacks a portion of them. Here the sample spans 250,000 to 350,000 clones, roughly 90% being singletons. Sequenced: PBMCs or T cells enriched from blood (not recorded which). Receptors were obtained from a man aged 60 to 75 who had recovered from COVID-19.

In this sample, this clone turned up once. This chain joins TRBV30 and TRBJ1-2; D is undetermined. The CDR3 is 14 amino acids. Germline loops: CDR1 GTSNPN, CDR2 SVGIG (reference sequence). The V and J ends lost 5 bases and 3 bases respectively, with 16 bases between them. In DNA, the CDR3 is TGTGCCTGGGAGAAGCCAAACAGAGACTATGGCTACACCTTC. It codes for CAWEKPNRDYGYTF.

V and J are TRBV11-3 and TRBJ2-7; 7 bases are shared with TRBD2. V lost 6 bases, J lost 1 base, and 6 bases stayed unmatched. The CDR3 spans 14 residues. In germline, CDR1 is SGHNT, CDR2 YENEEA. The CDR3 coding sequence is TGTGCCAGCAGGGAGGCTAGCGGTTCCTACGAGCAGTACTTC. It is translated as CASREASGSYEQYF.

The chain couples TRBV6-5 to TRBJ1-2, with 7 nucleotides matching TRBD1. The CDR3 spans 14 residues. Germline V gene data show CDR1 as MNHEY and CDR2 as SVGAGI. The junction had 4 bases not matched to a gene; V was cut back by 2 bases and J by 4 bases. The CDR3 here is CASSYAGGGYGYTF. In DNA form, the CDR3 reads TGTGCCAGCAGTTACGCAGGGGGTGGCTATGGCTACACCTTC.

For the CDR3, the DNA is TGTGCCAGCAGCCAAGGGGACAGGCTAAACTATGGCTACACCTTC. Its translation is CASSQGDRLNYGYTF. J is TRBJ1-2 and V is TRBV3-1 (or the pseudogene TRBV3-2); 8 bases are a match to TRBD1. CDR3 length equals 15 residues. Germline V CDR1 and CDR2: LGHDT, YNNKEL (reference sequence). The V and J ends lost 1 base and 2 bases, in that order; junction bases with no gene match: 3.

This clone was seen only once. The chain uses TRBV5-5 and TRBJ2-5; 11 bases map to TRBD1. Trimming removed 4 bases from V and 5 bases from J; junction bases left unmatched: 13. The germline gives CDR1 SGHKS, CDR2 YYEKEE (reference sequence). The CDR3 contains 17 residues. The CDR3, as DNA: TGTGCCAGCAGCAGAGCCTGGACAGGGGGCGGCTTGGAGACCCAGTACTTC. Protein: CASSRAWTGGGLETQYF.

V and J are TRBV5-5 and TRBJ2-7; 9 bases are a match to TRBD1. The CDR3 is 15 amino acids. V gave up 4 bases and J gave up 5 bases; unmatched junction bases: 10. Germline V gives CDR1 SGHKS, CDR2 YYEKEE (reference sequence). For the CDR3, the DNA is TGTGCCAGCAGCAAGACAGGGACAGGGTCCCACGAGCAGTACTTC. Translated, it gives CASSKTGTGSHEQYF.

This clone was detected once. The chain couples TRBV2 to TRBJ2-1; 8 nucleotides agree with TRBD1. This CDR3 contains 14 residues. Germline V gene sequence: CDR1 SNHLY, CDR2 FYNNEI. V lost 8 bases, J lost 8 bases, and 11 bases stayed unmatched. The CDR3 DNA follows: TGTGCCAGCGGGAACTCGGACAGGGTCGATGAGCAGTTCTTC. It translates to CASGNSDRVDEQFF.

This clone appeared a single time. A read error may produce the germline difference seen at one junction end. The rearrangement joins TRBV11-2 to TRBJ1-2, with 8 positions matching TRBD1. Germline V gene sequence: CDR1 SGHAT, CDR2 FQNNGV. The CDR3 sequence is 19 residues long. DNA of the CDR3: TGTGCCAGCAGCTTAGGGGTAATGAGGGGACAGGCCTCTAACTATGGCTACTCCTTC. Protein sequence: CASSLGVMRGQASNYGYSF.

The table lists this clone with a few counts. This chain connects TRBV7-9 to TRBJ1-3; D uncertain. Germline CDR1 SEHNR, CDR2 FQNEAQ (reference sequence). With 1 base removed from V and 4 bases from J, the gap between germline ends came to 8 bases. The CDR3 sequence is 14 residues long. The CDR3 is CASSLGTTGNTIYF. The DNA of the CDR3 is TGTGCCAGCAGCTTAGGAACAACCGGAAACACCATATATTTT.

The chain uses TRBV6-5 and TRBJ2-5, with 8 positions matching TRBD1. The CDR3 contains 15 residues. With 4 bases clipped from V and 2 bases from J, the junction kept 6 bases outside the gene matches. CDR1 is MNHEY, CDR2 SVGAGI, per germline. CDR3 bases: TGTGCCAGCAGTTTTCGGACAGGGAGGCAAGAGACCCAGTACTTC. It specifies CASSFRTGRQETQYF.

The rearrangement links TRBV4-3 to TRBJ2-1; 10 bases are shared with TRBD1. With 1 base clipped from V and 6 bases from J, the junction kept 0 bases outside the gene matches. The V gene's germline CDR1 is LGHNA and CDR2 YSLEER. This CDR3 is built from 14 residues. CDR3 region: CASSQGTGGNEQFF. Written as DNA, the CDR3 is TGCGCCAGCAGCCAAGGGACAGGGGGCAATGAGCAGTTCTTC.

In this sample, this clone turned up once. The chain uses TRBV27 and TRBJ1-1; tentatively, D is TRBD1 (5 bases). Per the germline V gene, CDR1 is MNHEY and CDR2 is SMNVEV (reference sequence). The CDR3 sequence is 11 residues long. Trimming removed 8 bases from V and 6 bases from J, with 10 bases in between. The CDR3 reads CASQGAAEAFF. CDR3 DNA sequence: TGTGCCAGCCAAGGGGCCGCTGAAGCTTTCTTT.

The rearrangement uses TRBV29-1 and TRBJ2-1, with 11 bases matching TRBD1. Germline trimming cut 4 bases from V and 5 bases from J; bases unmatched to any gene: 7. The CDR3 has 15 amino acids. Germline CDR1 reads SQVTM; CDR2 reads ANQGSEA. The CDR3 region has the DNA TGCAGCGTTGGCACCGGGACAGGGGGTAACAATGAGCAGTTCTTC. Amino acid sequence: CSVGTGTGGNNEQFF.

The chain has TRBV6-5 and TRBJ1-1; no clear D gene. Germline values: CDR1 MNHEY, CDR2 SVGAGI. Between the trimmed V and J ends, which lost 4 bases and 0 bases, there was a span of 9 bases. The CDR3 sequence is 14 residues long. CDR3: CASSSSNLNTEAFF. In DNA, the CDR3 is TGTGCCAGCAGTTCATCCAATTTGAACACTGAAGCTTTCTTT.

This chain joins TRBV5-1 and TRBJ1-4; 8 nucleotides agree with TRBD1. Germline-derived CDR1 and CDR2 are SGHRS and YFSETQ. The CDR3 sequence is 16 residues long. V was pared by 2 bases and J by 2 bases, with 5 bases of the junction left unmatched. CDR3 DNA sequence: TGCGCCAGCAGCTTAGACAGGGGCGGGACTAATGAAAAACTGTTTTTT. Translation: CASSLDRGGTNEKLFF.

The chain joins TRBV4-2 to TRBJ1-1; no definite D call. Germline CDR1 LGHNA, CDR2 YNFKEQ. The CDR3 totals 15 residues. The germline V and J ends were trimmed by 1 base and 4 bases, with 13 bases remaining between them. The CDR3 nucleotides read TGTGCCAGCAGCCAAGTAGGAGGTTGGGTCACTGAAGCTTTCTTT. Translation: CASSQVGGWVTEAFF.

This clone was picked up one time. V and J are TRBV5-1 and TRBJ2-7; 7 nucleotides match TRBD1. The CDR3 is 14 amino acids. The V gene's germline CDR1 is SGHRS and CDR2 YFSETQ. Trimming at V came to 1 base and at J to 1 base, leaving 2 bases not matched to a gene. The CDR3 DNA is TGCGCCAGCAGCTTGAGGGACAGTTCCTACGAGCAGTACTTC. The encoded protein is CASSLRDSSYEQYF.

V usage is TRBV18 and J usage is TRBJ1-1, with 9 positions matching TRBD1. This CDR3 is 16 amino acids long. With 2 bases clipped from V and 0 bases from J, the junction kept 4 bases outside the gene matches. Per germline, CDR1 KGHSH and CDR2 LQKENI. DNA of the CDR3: TGTGCCAGCTCACCAGCAACAGGGGGCGTGAACACTGAAGCTTTCTTT. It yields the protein CASSPATGGVNTEAFF.

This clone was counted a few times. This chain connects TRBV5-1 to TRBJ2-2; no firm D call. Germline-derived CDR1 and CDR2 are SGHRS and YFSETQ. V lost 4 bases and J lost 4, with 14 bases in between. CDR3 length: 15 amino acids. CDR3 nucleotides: TGCGCCAGCAGCAGCGCGACGGGTCTCACCGGGGAGCTGTTTTTT. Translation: CASSSATGLTGELFF.

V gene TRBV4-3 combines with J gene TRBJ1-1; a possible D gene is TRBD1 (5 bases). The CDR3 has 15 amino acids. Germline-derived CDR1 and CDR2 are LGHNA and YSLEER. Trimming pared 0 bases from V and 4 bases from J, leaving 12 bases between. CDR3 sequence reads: CASSQDPRVATEAFF. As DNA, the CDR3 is TGCGCCAGCAGCCAAGATCCCAGGGTGGCCACTGAAGCTTTCTTT.

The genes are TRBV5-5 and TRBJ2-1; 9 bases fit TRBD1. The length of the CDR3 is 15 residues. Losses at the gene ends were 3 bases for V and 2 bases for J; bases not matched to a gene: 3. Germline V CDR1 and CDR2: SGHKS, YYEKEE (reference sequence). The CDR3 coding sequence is TGTGCCAGCAGCTCGACAGGGGGAGCCTACAATGAGCAGTTCTTC. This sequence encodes CASSSTGGAYNEQFF.

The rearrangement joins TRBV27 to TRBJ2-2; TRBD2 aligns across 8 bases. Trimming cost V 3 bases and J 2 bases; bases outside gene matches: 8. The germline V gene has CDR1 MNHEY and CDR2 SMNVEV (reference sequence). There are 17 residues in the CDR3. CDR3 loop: CASSFSGLAPNTGELFF. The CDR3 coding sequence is TGTGCCAGCAGTTTCTCCGGACTAGCCCCTAACACCGGGGAGCTGTTTTTT.

CDR3 in DNA: TGTGCCAGCACCGGGACAGGGAGCAATCAGCCCCAGCATTTT. Translated: CASTGTGSNQPQHF. The chain links TRBV28 to TRBJ1-5; TRBD1 matches 9 bases. This CDR3 has 14 residues. Trimming took 7 bases from V and 1 from J; bases not matched to a gene: 2. CDR1 MDHEN and CDR2 SYDVKM come from the germline V gene.

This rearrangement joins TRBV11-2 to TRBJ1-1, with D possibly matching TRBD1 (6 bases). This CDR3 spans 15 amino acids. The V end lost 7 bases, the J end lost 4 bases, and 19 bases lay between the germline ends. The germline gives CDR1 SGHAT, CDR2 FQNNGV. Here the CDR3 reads CASTITTGRATEAFF. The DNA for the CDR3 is TGTGCCAGCACCATCACGACAGGTCGCGCCACTGAAGCTTTCTTT.

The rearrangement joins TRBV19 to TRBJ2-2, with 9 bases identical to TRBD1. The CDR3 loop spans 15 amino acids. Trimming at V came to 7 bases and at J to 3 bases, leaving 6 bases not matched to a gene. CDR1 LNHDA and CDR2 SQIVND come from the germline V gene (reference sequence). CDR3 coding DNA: TGTGCCAGTAAGGCACAGGGGGCTTACACCGGGGAGCTGTTTTTT. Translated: CASKAQGAYTGELFF.